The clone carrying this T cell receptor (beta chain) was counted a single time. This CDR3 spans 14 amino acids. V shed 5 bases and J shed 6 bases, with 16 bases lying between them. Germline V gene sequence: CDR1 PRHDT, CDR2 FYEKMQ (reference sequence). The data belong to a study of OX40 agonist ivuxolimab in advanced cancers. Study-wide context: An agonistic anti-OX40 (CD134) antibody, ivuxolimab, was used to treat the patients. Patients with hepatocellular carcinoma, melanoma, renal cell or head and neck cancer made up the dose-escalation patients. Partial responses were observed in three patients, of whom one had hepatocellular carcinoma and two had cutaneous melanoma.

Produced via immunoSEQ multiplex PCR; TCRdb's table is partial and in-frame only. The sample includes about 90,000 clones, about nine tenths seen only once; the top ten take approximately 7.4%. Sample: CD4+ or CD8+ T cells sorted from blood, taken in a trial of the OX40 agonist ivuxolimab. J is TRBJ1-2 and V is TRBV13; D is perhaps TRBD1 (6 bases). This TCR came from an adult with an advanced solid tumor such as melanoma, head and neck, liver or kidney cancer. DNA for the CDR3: TGTGCCAGCAGCCAGGGGACCCTTGGCCATGGCTACACCTTC. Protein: CASSQGTLGHGYTF.